This is a list of T cell receptor beta chains from one sample in a study of blood T cell repertoires in COVID-19. The repertoire was sequenced with immunoSEQ multiplex PCR; TCRdb's copy has only in-frame clones and lacks some. The sample holds about 62,000 clones; about 88% are singletons and the top ten take more than 0.8%. Source material: peripheral blood. These receptors were collected from a man aged 70-80 years with acute or convalescent COVID-19. The CDR3 runs from the conserved cysteine through the conserved F or W. A D gene is named only where the DNA matches it firmly. Clone sizes are given selectively: once, few, many, or a class where the clone is expanded.

d_call j_call clone_size v_call cdr3_aa cdr3_nt
- TRBJ2-1 - TRBV21-1 CASSKRDKQFF TGTGCCAGCAGCAAAAGGGACAAGCAGTTCTTC
- TRBJ2-5 - TRBV20-1 CSASISGVQETQYF TGCAGTGCTAGTATTAGCGGCGTCCAAGAGACCCAGTACTTC
- TRBJ1-4 - TRBV3-1/TRBV3-2 CASSPRLGEKLFF TGTGCCAGCAGCCCCCGTCTAGGTGAAAAACTGTTTTTT
- TRBJ1-5 - TRBV12-3/TRBV12-4 CASSAGTNQPQHF TGTGCCAGCAGCGCCGGTACCAATCAGCCCCAGCATTTT
- TRBJ1-5 - TRBV15 CATSRGPGQPQHF TGTGCCACCAGCAGGGGGCCTGGTCAGCCCCAGCATTTT
TRBD1 TRBJ1-4 - TRBV7-9 CASSALTGVEKLFF TGTGCCAGCAGCGCCCTCACAGGGGTCGAAAAACTGTTTTTT
TRBD1 TRBJ2-2 few TRBV4-1 CASSQETGSNTGELFF TGCGCCAGCAGCCAAGAGACAGGGTCGAACACCGGGGAGCTGTTTTTT
- TRBJ2-1 - TRBV19 CASTETGPYNEQFF TGTGCCAGTACCGAGACAGGTCCCTACAATGAGCAGTTCTTC
TRBD1 TRBJ2-6 - TRBV9 CASSVAPTGSGANVLTF TGTGCCAGCAGCGTAGCCCCGACAGGGTCTGGGGCCAACGTCCTGACTTTC
- TRBJ2-1 - TRBV5-6 CASSFPVGAEGQFF TGTGCCAGCAGCTTCCCCGTGGGGGCTGAGGGGCAGTTCTTC
- TRBJ1-3 - TRBV5-1 CASSLDAAGRSGNTIYF TGCGCCAGCAGCTTGGATGCGGCGGGCCGCTCTGGAAACACCATATATTTT
TRBD2 TRBJ2-7 few TRBV28 CASSPLLAGDYEQYF TGTGCCAGCAGTCCCTTACTAGCGGGAGACTACGAGCAGTACTTC
- TRBJ1-4 - TRBV5-6 CASSLKWAGTEKLFF TGTGCCAGCAGCTTGAAGTGGGCCGGAACTGAAAAACTGTTTTTT
TRBD2 TRBJ2-5 - TRBV18 CASSPPATGGAETQYF TGTGCCAGCTCACCACCTGCGACGGGGGGAGCGGAGACCCAGTACTTC
- TRBJ1-2 - TRBV28 CASTVIDRSNYGYTF TGTGCCAGCACCGTAATAGACAGATCTAACTATGGCTACACCTTC
- TRBJ2-5 once TRBV18 CASSGTFKETQYF TGTGCCAGCTCGGGGACATTTAAAGAGACCCAGTACTTC
TRBD1 TRBJ1-5 - TRBV7-2 CASAPPGTGVGNQPQHF TGTGCCAGCGCTCCTCCCGGGACAGGGGTTGGCAATCAGCCCCAGCATTTT
- TRBJ2-7 - TRBV12-5 CASGPDSYEQYF TGTGCTAGTGGTCCGGACTCGTACGAGCAGTACTTC
TRBD1 TRBJ2-7 - TRBV7-2 CASSLVGQGARLYEQYF TGTGCCAGCAGCTTAGTAGGACAGGGGGCGCGACTGTACGAGCAGTACTTC
TRBD2 TRBJ2-1 - TRBV3-1/TRBV3-2 CASSPYPLAGPTSYNEQFF TGTGCCAGCAGCCCTTACCCCCTAGCGGGCCCGACATCCTACAATGAGCAGTTCTTC
- TRBJ2-7 - TRBV6-5 CASRSLIDYSYEQYF TGTGCCAGCAGAAGCCTTATCGACTACTCCTACGAGCAGTACTTC
TRBD2 TRBJ2-5 - TRBV19 CASSSGLGEETQYF TGTGCCAGTAGTTCTGGACTAGGGGAAGAGACCCAGTACTTC
- TRBJ1-6 - TRBV28 CASSTPRQVDNSPLHF TGTGCCAGCAGCACACCCCGACAGGTGGATAATTCACCCCTCCACTTT
TRBD1 TRBJ1-6 few TRBV19 CASSPRDSSYNSPLHF TGTGCCAGTAGCCCACGGGACAGCTCTTATAATTCACCCCTCCACTTT
- TRBJ1-1 once TRBV11-2 CASTHSVGIASIRNTEAFF TGTGCCAGCACCCACTCCGTAGGAATAGCATCCATACGCAACACTGAAGCTTTCTTT
TRBD1 TRBJ2-7 - TRBV28 CASSYPVGQGAYEQYF TGTGCCAGCAGTTATCCCGTCGGACAGGGGGCCTACGAGCAGTACTTC
- TRBJ1-5 - TRBV6-4 CASSDSRRERYSNQPQHF TGTGCCAGCAGTGACTCGAGACGGGAGAGGTATAGCAATCAGCCCCAGCATTTT
- TRBJ1-4 - TRBV5-1 CASSGGTGTNEKLFF TGCGCCAGCAGCGGCGGGACGGGAACTAATGAAAAACTGTTTTTT